This T cell receptor beta chain was observed in a study of T cell responses to AZD1222 COVID-19 vaccine. A word on this clone: Its antigen is as yet unknown.

Findings and limits, study-wide: The repertoires were collected only after the peak T cell response.

Clones were sequenced by immunoSEQ multiplex PCR, and TCRdb holds only the in-frame ones, with some missing. Of about 6,100 clones listed, about 90% are singletons. Timing groups of about 4 and about 12 weeks for second doses were pooled. This CDR3 region has 15 residues. V was cut by 8 bases and J by 0 bases, with 14 bases left in between. The sequence was collected from an adult who received the AZD1222 COVID-19 vaccine. The chain recombines TRBV23-1 with TRBJ1-3; D ambiguous. TRBV23-1 belongs to the ORF category, with a function that is uncertain. The material sequenced was peripheral blood, taken 28 days after the second AZD1222 dose. The CDR3 protein is CASPRRQSSGNTIYF. CDR3 nucleotides: TGCGCCAGCCCCCGTCGCCAGAGCTCTGGAAACACCATATATTTT.